One and the same sample provided the 19 T cell receptor beta chains below, sequenced in a study of molecular identifiers for immune sequencing clone quantification. TCRdb re-called the PCR reads with MiXCR, one entry per CDR3 protein. This table has roughly 97,000 distinct CDR3 sequences, 20% to 30% appearing once. The specimen sequenced was naive CD8+ T cells from blood, with Jurkat cell RNA spiked in. Subset specified: FACS-sorted CD8+CD4-CCR7+CD45RA+ naive T cells. The receptors were sampled from a human donor in good health. Some libraries in this study had Jurkat cell RNA spiked in.

This clonotype was picked up many times. The genes are TRBV12-3 or TRBV12-4 and TRBJ2-5; D not certain. The CDR3 is 12 amino acids. V gave up 6 bases and J gave up 5 bases, with 10 bases separating them. The CDR3 sequence: CASSSDSETQYF. In nucleotides, the CDR3 is TGTGCCAGCAGCTCCGATTCGGAGACCCAGTACTTC.

This clonotype was seen many times. The rearrangement uses TRBV28 and TRBJ1-5, with D unresolved. CDR3 length: 14 residues. Germline CDR1 MDHEN, CDR2 SYDVKM. The V and J ends lost 5 bases and 2 bases respectively, with 10 bases between them. The CDR3 sequence is CASSPWLGNQPQHF. Here the CDR3 DNA reads TGTGCCAGCAGTCCATGGTTGGGCAATCAGCCCCAGCATTTT.

Details on this clonotype: Mismatch with germline at one junction end may stem from a read error. The CDR3 here is CASRSLAGGNTDTQSF. The CDR3 region has the DNA TGTGCCAGCAGATCCCTAGCGGGAGGCAACACAGATACGCAGTCTTTT. The chain combines TRBV5-4 with TRBJ2-3; 11 positions agree with TRBD2. Per the germline V gene, CDR1 is SGHNT and CDR2 is YYREEE (reference sequence). This CDR3 is 16 amino acids long.

This clonotype has ten or more counts. The rearrangement joins TRBV5-1 to TRBJ2-1, with D hard to call. Trimming removed 7 bases at V and 9 bases at J, with 11 bases between. The CDR3 has 11 amino acids. Germline values: CDR1 SGHRS, CDR2 YFSETQ. The CDR3 sequence is CASSVGAEQFF. The CDR3 nucleotides read TGCGCCAGCTCGGTTGGTGCTGAGCAGTTCTTC.

In this sample, this clonotype turned up a few times. The chain couples TRBV3-1 to TRBJ2-1; TRBD2 matches 10 bases. The junction had 9 bases not matched to a gene; V was cut back by 1 base and J by 0 bases. In germline, CDR1 is LGHDT, CDR2 YNNKEL (reference sequence). There are 19 residues in the CDR3. The CDR3 coding sequence is TGTGCCAGCAGCCAAGTCACTAGCGGGATCGCTCGCTCCTACAATGAGCAGTTCTTC. This encodes CASSQVTSGIARSYNEQFF.

Points on this clonotype: Mismatch with germline at one junction end may stem from a read error. The J gene is TRBJ2-5, the V gene TRBV4-1; the D gene is possibly TRBD2 (6 bases). The CDR3 is 21 amino acids. CDR1 is MGHRA, CDR2 YSYEKL, per germline. The CDR3 protein is CAGSQGIAARFKPSSQETQYF. The CDR3 DNA sequence: TGCGCCGGCAGCCAAGGCATAGCGGCCAGGTTTAAGCCTTCATCCCAAGAGACCCAGTACTTC.

The sample holds a few counts of this clonotype. A much bigger clone sits one base away, suggesting this may be a read error. The J gene is TRBJ2-7, the V gene TRBV25-1; weak D call: TRBD2 (6 bases). This CDR3 has 13 residues. V was shortened by 5 bases and J by 1 base, with 9 bases between the two germline ends. Germline CDR1 MGHDK, CDR2 SYGVNS. Here the CDR3 reads CASSRGGSYEQYF. CDR3 nucleotide sequence: TGTGCCAGCAGTCGGGGAGGATCCTACGAGCAGTACTTC.

This clonotype occurred a few times. The J gene is TRBJ2-1, the V gene TRBV7-8; 15 nucleotides match TRBD2. Germline V lookup: CDR1 SGHVS, CDR2 FQNEAQ. After removal of 4 bases from V and 5 bases from J, the junction contained 18 bases not matched to a gene. The CDR3 is 21 amino acids. The chain's CDR3 is CASSSLLGTSGGTGRDNEQFF. The CDR3 DNA is TGTGCCAGCAGCTCCCTCTTGGGGACTAGCGGGGGGACGGGTAGGGACAATGAGCAGTTCTTC.

The chain couples TRBV4-2 to TRBJ2-7; 7 bases are shared with TRBD2. Per germline, CDR1 LGHNA and CDR2 YNFKEQ. The CDR3 spans 18 residues. With 0 bases clipped from V and 0 bases from J, the junction kept 11 bases outside the gene matches. CDR3: CASSQDTLGRGFSYEQYF. CDR3 in DNA: TGTGCCAGCAGCCAAGATACCCTCGGGCGGGGGTTCTCCTACGAGCAGTACTTC.

This clonotype was detected many times. The chain couples TRBV7-9 to TRBJ2-7; 8 bases fit TRBD2. Germline V CDR1 and CDR2: SEHNR, FQNEAQ (reference sequence). CDR3 size: 16 residues. The ends lost 4 bases at V and 0 bases at J; junction bases unmatched: 8. CDR3 in amino acids: CASSSNKRGSSYEQYF. The CDR3 coding sequence is TGTGCCAGCAGCTCCAACAAGCGGGGGAGCTCCTACGAGCAGTACTTC.

Comments on this clonotype: At one end the junction does not follow the germline gene, possibly because of a read error. The genes are TRBV11-2 and TRBJ2-7; no clear D. This CDR3 has 11 amino acids. Germline CDR1 SGHAT, CDR2 FQNNGV. DNA of the CDR3: TGTGCCAGCAGCTTAGAACACGTAACCATCTTC. Protein: CASSLEHVTIF.

Of note for this clonotype: It may be a read error: a sequence one base away is much more abundant. The V call is TRBV20-1, the J call TRBJ1-1; D not certain. V was trimmed by 5 bases and J by 3 bases, leaving 10 bases between them. The CDR3 sequence is 12 residues long. Germline CDR1 DFQATT, CDR2 SNEGSKA (reference sequence). CDR3 sequence reads: CSAGRTDTEAFF. The CDR3 bases are TGCAGTGCTGGAAGGACGGACACTGAAGCTTTCTTT.

At least ten counts were recorded for this clonotype. The V gene is TRBV4-3, the J gene TRBJ2-5; perhaps TRBD1 as D (5 bases). Germline CDR1 and CDR2: LGHNA and YSLEER. The ends were cut back, 1 base at V and 1 base at J, with 10 bases in the middle. CDR3 length: 15 residues. In DNA, the CDR3 is TGCGCCAGCAGCCAAGGCTGGGGCCCCCAAGAGACCCAGTACTTC. Encoded protein: CASSQGWGPQETQYF.

As to this clonotype: It may be a read error: a sequence one base away is much more abundant. The genes are TRBV7-3 and TRBJ2-3; 7 bases fit TRBD2. Germline CDR1 SGHTA, CDR2 FQGTGA. This CDR3 has 16 residues. Unmatched junction bases numbered 9, after V lost 1 base and J lost 5 bases. CDR3 in DNA: TGTGCCAGCAGCTTAAGTGGTGCGGGAGTCCTAGATACGCAGTATTTT. Translation gives CASSLSGAGVLDTQYF.

In this sample, this clonotype turned up many times. The chain links TRBV13 to TRBJ2-1, with 7 bases identical to TRBD1. J gave up 6 bases and V 2 bases, and 4 bases lay outside the gene matches. The CDR3 length is 14 residues. Germline loops: CDR1 PRHDT, CDR2 FYEKMQ (reference sequence). The CDR3 DNA follows: TGTGCCAGCAGCTTAATTTCAGGGGGCAATGAGCAGTTCTTC. It is translated as CASSLISGGNEQFF.

As regards this clonotype: Its ends do not fully match the called genes, so a read error is possible. The V call is TRBV7-9, the J call TRBJ2-7; D is undetermined. The CDR3 runs to 14 residues. Per germline, CDR1 SEHNR and CDR2 FQNEAQ (reference sequence). The CDR3 spells CANSRPGVNYEQYF. CDR3 DNA: TGTGCCAACAGCCGTCCTGGGGTTAACTACGAGCAGTACTTC.

The table lists this clonotype with many counts. The V call is TRBV6-5, the J call TRBJ2-1, with no clear D. CDR1 is MNHEY, CDR2 SVGAGI, per germline. Deletions cut 5 bases from V and 6 bases from J, with 14 bases between. This CDR3 has 14 residues. The CDR3 nucleotides read TGTGCCAGCAGTACCGGGCCTGGGGTCAATGAGCAGTTCTTC. Translated: CASSTGPGVNEQFF.

This clonotype appeared a few times. The chain carries TRBV27 and TRBJ2-7; D unclear. V shed 2 bases and J shed 5 bases, with 16 bases lying between them. CDR1 MNHEY and CDR2 SMNVEV come from the germline V gene (reference sequence). This CDR3 spans 15 amino acids. For the CDR3, the DNA is TGTGCCAGCAGTTTAGGTGTCCAGGTTCAGGACGAGCAGTACTTC. Translated, it gives CASSLGVQVQDEQYF.

This clonotype was recorded a few times. The V and J genes are TRBV4-3 and TRBJ2-5; no firm D call. The CDR3 spans 15 residues. CDR1 and CDR2 (germline): LGHNA, YSLEER. Trimming cost V 0 bases and J 0 bases, with 8 bases left between them. The CDR3 coding sequence is TGCGCCAGCAGCCAAGATCTAGAGTACCAAGAGACCCAGTACTTC. This gives the protein CASSQDLEYQETQYF.